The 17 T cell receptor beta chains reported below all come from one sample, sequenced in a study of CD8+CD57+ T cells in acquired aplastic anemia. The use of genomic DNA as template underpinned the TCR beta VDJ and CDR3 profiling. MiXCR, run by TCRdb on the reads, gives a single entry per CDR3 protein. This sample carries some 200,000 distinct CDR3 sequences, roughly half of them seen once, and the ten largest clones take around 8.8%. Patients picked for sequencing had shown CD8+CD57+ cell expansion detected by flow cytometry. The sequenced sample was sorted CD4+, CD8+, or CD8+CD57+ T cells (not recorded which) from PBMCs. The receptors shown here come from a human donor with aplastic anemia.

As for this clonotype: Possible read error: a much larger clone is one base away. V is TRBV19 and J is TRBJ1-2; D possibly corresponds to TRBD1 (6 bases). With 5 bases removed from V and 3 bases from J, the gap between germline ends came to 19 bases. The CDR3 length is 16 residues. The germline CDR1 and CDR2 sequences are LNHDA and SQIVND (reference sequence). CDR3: CASSAHRAPADYGYTF. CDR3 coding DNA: TGTGCCAGTAGTGCCCACAGGGCCCCAGCTGACTATGGCTACACCTTC.

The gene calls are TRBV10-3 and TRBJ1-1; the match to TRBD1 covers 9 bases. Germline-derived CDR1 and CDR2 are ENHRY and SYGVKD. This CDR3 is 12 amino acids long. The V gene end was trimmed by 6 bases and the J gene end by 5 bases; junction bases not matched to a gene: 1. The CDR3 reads CAIRGTGTEAFF. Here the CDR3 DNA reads TGTGCCATCAGGGGGACAGGGACTGAAGCTTTCTTT.

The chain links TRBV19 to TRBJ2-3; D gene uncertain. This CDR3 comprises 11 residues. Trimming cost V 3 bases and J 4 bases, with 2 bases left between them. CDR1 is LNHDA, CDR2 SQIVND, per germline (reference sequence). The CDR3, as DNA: TGTGCCAGTAGTATTTCAGATACGCAGTATTTT. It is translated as CASSISDTQYF.

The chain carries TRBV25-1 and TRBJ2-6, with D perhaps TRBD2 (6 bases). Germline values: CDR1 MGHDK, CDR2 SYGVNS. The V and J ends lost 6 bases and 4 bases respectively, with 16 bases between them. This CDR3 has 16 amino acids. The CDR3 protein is CASSQRGGSGANVLTF. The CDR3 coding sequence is TGTGCCAGCAGCCAACGGGGAGGCTCCGGGGCCAACGTCCTGACTTTC.

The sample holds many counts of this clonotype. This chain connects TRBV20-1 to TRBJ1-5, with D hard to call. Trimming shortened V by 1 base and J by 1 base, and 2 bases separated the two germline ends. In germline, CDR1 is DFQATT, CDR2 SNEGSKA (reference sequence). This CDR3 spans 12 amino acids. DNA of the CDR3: TGCAGTGCTAGAGGAAGCAATCAGCCCCAGCATTTT. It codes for CSARGSNQPQHF.

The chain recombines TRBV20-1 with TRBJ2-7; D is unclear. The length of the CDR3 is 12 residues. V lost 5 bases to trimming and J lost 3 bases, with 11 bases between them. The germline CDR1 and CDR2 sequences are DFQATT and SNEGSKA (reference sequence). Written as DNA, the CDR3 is TGCAGTGCTGAAAAAATAGGCTACGAGCAGTACTTC. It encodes CSAEKIGYEQYF.

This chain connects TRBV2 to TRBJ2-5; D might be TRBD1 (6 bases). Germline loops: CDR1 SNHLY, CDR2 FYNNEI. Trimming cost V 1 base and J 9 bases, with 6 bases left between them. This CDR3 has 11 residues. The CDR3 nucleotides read TGTGCCAGCAGTGAAGGGGGGCCCCAGTACTTC. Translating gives CASSEGGPQYF.

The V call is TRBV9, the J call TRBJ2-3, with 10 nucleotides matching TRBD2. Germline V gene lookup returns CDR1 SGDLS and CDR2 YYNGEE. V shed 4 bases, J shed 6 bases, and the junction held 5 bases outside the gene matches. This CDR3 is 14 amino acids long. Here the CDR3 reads CASSRLAGMDTQYF. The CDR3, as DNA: TGTGCCAGCAGCCGACTAGCGGGTATGGATACGCAGTATTTT.

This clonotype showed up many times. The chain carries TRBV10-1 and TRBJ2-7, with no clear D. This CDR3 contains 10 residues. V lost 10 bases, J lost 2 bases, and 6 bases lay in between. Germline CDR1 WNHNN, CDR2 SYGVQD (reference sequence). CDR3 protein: CANLPYEQYF. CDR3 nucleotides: TGCGCCAACCTCCCCTACGAGCAGTACTTC.

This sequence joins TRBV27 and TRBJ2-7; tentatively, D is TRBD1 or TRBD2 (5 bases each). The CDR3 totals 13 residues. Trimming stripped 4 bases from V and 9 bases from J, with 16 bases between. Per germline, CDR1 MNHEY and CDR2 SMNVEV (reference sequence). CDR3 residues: CASSSGPKLRQYF. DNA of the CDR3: TGTGCCAGCAGTTCGGGACCCAAGTTAAGGCAGTACTTC.

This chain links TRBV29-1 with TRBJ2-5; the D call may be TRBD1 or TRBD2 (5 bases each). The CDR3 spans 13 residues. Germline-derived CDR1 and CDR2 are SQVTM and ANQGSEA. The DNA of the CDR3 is TGCAGTTGGCAGGGAAACGGGGAAGAGACCCAGTACTTC. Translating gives CSWQGNGEETQYF.

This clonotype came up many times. CDR3 in DNA: TGTGCCAGCAGCGTACAGACTAGCACAGATACGCAGTATTTT. It codes for CASSVQTSTDTQYF. V usage is TRBV9 and J usage is TRBJ2-3; D gene uncertain. The CDR3 loop spans 14 amino acids. Germline-derived CDR1 and CDR2 are SGDLS and YYNGEE. Trimming removed 1 base from V and 0 bases from J, with 6 bases in between.

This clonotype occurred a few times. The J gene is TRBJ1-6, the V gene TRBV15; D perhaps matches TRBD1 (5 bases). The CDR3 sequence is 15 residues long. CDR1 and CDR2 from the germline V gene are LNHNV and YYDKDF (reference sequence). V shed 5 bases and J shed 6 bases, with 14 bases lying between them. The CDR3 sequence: CATSVTGTINSPLHF. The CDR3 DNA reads TGTGCCACCAGCGTAACCGGGACCATTAATTCACCCCTCCACTTT.

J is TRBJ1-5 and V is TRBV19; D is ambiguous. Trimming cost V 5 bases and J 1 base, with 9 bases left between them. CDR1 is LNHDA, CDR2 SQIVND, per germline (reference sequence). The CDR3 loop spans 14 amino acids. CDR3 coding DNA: TGTGCCAGTAGTTCGACGGCGAGCAATCAGCCCCAGCATTTT. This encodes CASSSTASNQPQHF.

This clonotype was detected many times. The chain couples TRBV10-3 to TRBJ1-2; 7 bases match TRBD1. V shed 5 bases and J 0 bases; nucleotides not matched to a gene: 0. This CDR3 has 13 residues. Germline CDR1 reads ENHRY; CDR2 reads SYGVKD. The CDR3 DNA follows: TGTGCCATCAGTACAGGGGCTAACTATGGCTACACCTTC. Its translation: CAISTGANYGYTF.

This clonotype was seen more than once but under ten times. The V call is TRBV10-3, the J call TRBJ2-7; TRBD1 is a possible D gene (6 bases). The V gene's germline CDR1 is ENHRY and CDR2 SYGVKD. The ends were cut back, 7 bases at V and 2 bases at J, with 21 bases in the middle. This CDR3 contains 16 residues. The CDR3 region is CAIMEDRAGVTYEQYF. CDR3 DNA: TGTGCCATCATGGAGGACCGGGCAGGGGTAACCTACGAGCAGTACTTC.

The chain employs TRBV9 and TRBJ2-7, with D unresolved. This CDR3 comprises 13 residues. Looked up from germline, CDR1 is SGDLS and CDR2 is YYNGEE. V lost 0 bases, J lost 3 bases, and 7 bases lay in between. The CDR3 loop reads CASSVGDDYEQYF. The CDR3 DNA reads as TGTGCCAGCAGCGTAGGAGACGACTACGAGCAGTACTTC.